Listed below are T cell receptor beta chains from one sample, sequenced in a study of T cell repertoires in cytomegalovirus infection. Via MiXCR, TCRdb re-called the reads, giving one row per CDR3 protein. The table lists roughly 800,000 distinct CDR3 sequences, 25% to 30% of them singletons. For these TCRs, the target antigens are not known. The source material was cultured CD8+ T cells from PBMCs, sampled from culture after CMV antigen stimulation. The receptors here all came from a human donor in good health (CMV status not recorded). Some clones in this sample may be carry-over from other donors' samples. Both conserved end residues are part of each CDR3.

length	V	CDR3
12	TRBV27	CASSDRTDTQYF
15	TRBV4-3	CASSPFGTGGDEQFF
16	TRBV4-3	CASSQGPRKATDTQYF
16	TRBV7-9	CASSLAEGGWGTEAFF
17	TRBV14	CASSHRPPSSYNSPLHF
12	TRBV7-2	CVVGGPIDEQFF
17	TRBV20-1	CSALGGLGPGRTDTQYF
14	TRBV27	CASSLSGGVNEQYF
16	TRBV27	CASSSTRRAYNSPLHF
15	TRBV7-6	CASSKLGTANQPQHF
16	TRBV11-2	CASSLDPAGALNEQFF
15	TRBV7-9	CASSPTAQGRETQYF
15	TRBV27	CASSPRGLRGEKLFF
13	TRBV28	CASGDWSSYEQYF
16	TRBV12-3/TRBV12-4	CASAMASGGAHYEQYF
16	TRBV12-3/TRBV12-4	CASSDKQGAWNTEAFF
17	TRBV7-2	CASSRPGGGGAYNEQFF
15	TRBV10-3	CAISLTGEGTDTQYF
14	TRBV6-6	CASSYSVDLGGYTF
12	TRBV10-1	CASGGQSDEQYF
19	TRBV12-5	CASGLDLTGALGSYNEQFF
14	TRBV6-2/TRBV6-3	CASSYSQGGETQYF
11	TRBV19	CASALGVEAFF
15	TRBV5-1	CASTQGDSSYNEQFF
18	TRBV7-9	CASSFPSGGAESYNEQFF
15	TRBV5-1	CASTWDRVPDTEAFF
14	TRBV4-2	CASSQGSGATEAFF
12	TRBV11-1	CASSLGGSGAFF
14	TRBV10-3	CAISSGGANYGYTF
15	TRBV15	CATSRGTDPLRGYTF
12	TRBV10-3	CATNTEDQPQHF
17	TRBV7-9	CASSDHGDRATTGELFF
15	TRBV7-9	CASSPVSSGANVLTF
14	TRBV4-3	CASSQEDAYNEQFF
17	TRBV4-1	CASSQASGTSGKETQYF
15	TRBV9	CASSTRDRVEETQYF
12	TRBV7-2	CASSSGTVAQYF
14	TRBV12-3/TRBV12-4	CASSWDRGSGELFF
18	TRBV25-1	CASSEPGFVAGEQETQYF
13	TRBV20-1	CSARVASNNEQFF
13	TRBV27	CSSSFGVRYEQYF
16	TRBV20-1	CSARDPGTGLTGELFF
15	TRBV19	CASTAGIGNTGELFF
15	TRBV6-6	CASTMKGWGGYEQYF
15	TRBV27	CASSDWRSSTDTQYF
15	TRBV5-5	CASSLVAASNQPQHF
17	TRBV7-7	CASSLGGWRSRQETQYF
15	TRBV19	CASSMLVWSNQPQHF
15	TRBV2	CASSEYRTGANVLTF
13	TRBV10-3	CAIRVVGDYGYTF
13	TRBV11-2	CASSPGSGGPQHF
14	TRBV20-1	CSGGLASLTGEQYF